These 2 T cell receptor beta chains originate from one sample sequenced in a study of blood T cells in healthy people across ages (dated by TCRdb to about 2015). To prepare the library, 5' RACE was applied. The sequencer listed for this sample is Illumina HiSeq 2500. A second about 7 to 11 cycle PCR used a sample-barcoded 5' primer and a J-beta primer mix. TCRdb's own reprocessing of the public reads used fastp at Q25 and MiXCR and kept productive beta chains. CDR3 protein sequences are deduplicated, and each keeps its most common genes and DNA. The sample yields about 1.8 million distinct CDR3 sequences; 40% to 55% were counted once. The ten top clones hold approximately 2.1% of the sample. The sequencing input was blood. All receptors come from a woman aged 40 to 50 in good health.

The J gene is TRBJ2-5, the V gene TRBV20-1, with TRBD1 as a possible D gene (5 bases). The assigned J gene may be wrong: the sequence end matches TRBJ2-7 better. The germline V gene encodes CDR1 DFQATT and CDR2 SNEGSKA (reference sequence). This CDR3 contains 15 residues. CDR3 nucleotide sequence: TGCAGTGCTAGACACGCGAGGCAGGGCGTTCGCGAGCAGTACTTC. Its translation is CSARHARQGVREQYF.

V is TRBV9 and J is TRBJ2-6; 10 bases map to TRBD2. The J segment lost 3 bases and the V segment lost 0 bases, leaving 3 bases of the junction unmatched. The germline V gene encodes CDR1 SGDLS and CDR2 YYNGEE. The CDR3 covers 17 residues. The CDR3 DNA follows: TGTGCCAGCAGCGTAGGAAAGCGGGAGGGTGGGGCCAACGTCCTGACTTTC. The encoded protein is CASSVGKREGGANVLTF.